The T cell receptor beta chain described here comes from a study of blood T cell repertoires in COVID-19. The wider study: From T cells, B-cell-depleted T cells, or PBMCs came the material, which was cDNA or gDNA.

After removal of 0 bases from V and 4 bases from J, the junction contained 8 bases not matched to a gene. CDR3 size: 16 residues. Germline CDR1 and CDR2: LGHNA and YNFKEQ. Original methodology: For nucleated cells, counts were estimated from reference gene primer amplification. This table comes from immunoSEQ multiplex PCR, and its TCRdb copy is limited to in-frame clones, with some not included. V and J calls and clone size are those listed in that table; D and trimming were worked out from the DNA. The table records around 250,000 clones, around 86% of them present only once. This chain links TRBV4-2 with TRBJ2-7; 8 bases are a match to TRBD1. This sequence was found in a man aged 25 to 40 who had recovered from COVID-19. The sequenced sample consisted of peripheral blood. The CDR3 nucleotides are TGTGCCAGCAGCCAAGACCAAGGACAGGGCGGGTACGAGCAGTACTTC. Amino acid sequence: CASSQDQGQGGYEQYF.